The rows below give T cell receptor beta chains drawn from one sample of a study of blood T cell repertoires in COVID-19. Generated by immunoSEQ multiplex PCR, the TCRdb table keeps only in-frame clones and is missing some. The data contain about 100,000 clones, approximately 86% of them seen just once; the ten biggest clones take up around 6.9%. Sample: peripheral blood. The origin of the receptors is a woman in her sixties with acute or convalescent COVID-19. Each CDR3 is given with its conserved first and last residue.

v_call	j_call	cdr3_aa
TRBV7-2	TRBJ1-5	CASSFRANQPQHF
TRBV27	TRBJ2-1	CASRPSGTSGRFEQFF
TRBV18	TRBJ1-2	CASSPLGERANYGYTF
TRBV9	TRBJ2-5	CASSATPGVQETQYF
TRBV12-3/TRBV12-4	TRBJ1-2	CASSQGGGYTF
TRBV25-1	TRBJ1-5	CASSGRGGLSNQPQHF
TRBV5-1	TRBJ2-3	CASRKDSAGDTQYF
TRBV28	TRBJ1-4	CASSQGGRLEKLFF
TRBV19	TRBJ2-7	CASSELGIRGYEQYF
TRBV6-5	TRBJ1-6	CASRRARQYNSPLHF
TRBV6-1	TRBJ2-3	CASSEARRSTDTQYF
TRBV2	TRBJ1-5	CASSPGAGGRPQHF
TRBV21-1	TRBJ1-5	CASNPRTMPHQPQHF
TRBV29-1	TRBJ1-2	CSVGWQGYGYTF
TRBV16	TRBJ1-4	CASTRQGLLFF
TRBV19	TRBJ2-3	CASSWARADTQYF
TRBV2	TRBJ1-5	CASSEGSFYSNQPQHF
TRBV6-5	TRBJ1-3	CASSYSRDSGNTIYF
TRBV10-3	TRBJ2-2	CAISEAGAGDTGELFF
TRBV19	TRBJ1-5	CASSKQDLSNQPQHF
TRBV3-1/TRBV3-2	TRBJ1-4	CASSPLGGAGEKLFF
TRBV7-3	TRBJ2-2	CASSLTAGLNTGELFF
TRBV11-2	TRBJ2-7	CASSRGEGLAGIPYEQYF
TRBV21-1	TRBJ1-4	CASSSYRGLGEKLFF
TRBV27	TRBJ1-4	CASSLDPAGGKGEKLFF
TRBV20-1	TRBJ2-1	CSVTGNEQFF
TRBV7-3	TRBJ2-1	CASSPGLNNEQFF
TRBV28	TRBJ2-1	CASSSLVVGQFF
TRBV10-3	TRBJ2-1	CAISGQSRGTNNEQFF
TRBV19	TRBJ2-1	CASSIDHVEGVINEQFF
TRBV18	TRBJ1-1	CASSPGTDEAFF
TRBV18	TRBJ1-1	CASSARGQVDTEAFF
TRBV28	TRBJ2-1	CASAASGRDEQFF
TRBV27	TRBJ2-3	CASSFAFRDTQYF
TRBV11-3	TRBJ2-1	CASSPRGLAGHNEQFF
TRBV2	TRBJ2-1	CASSGNRGVNEQFF
TRBV5-4	TRBJ1-2	CASSLQGKNGYTF
TRBV28	TRBJ2-1	CASSLVTSGSYNEQFF
TRBV5-4	TRBJ1-2	CASSLEGADYGYTF
TRBV3-1/TRBV3-2	TRBJ2-7	CASSQGGYEQYF
TRBV19	TRBJ2-2	CASSIGGLAGLTGELFF